This note documents a single T cell receptor beta chain sequence. It differs at one base from a far larger clone, so likely a read error. With a V-primer adapter and a constant-region primer, TCRs were amplified for about 19 PCR cycles. Via MiXCR, TCRdb re-called the reads, giving one row per CDR3 protein. The data show approximately 52,000 distinct CDR3 sequences, approximately 35% seen once. This sample stems from a study of low-dose radiotherapy and immunotherapy resistance in tumors. CDR3 length equals 16 residues. Germline V gene sequence: CDR1 MNHEY, CDR2 SVGAGI. Time point in this sample: after trial treatment. Treatment here: LDRT plus nivolumab, ipilimumab, low-dose cyclophosphamide and aspirin (RACIN trial).

Specimen: PBMCs, collected after low-dose radiotherapy plus immunotherapy. This sequence joins TRBV6-5 and TRBJ2-7; D possibly uses TRBD1 or TRBD2 (5 bases each). The receptor was isolated from a male donor with rectosigmoid adenocarcinoma. As DNA, the CDR3 is TGTGCCAGCAGTTACTCGGGTACAGGACTCTCCTACGAGGAGTACTTC. As protein: CASSYSGTGLSYEEYF.